The rows below give T cell receptor beta chains drawn from one sample of a study of blood T cell repertoires in COVID-19. TCRdb's copy holds only in-frame clones and misses some; the assay was immunoSEQ multiplex PCR. The sample contains about 43,000 clones, around 90% of which appear only once. Source material: peripheral blood. Source of these receptors: a woman older than 75 with active COVID-19. CDR3s include the opening cysteine and the closing phenylalanine or tryptophan. Fields, in order: V gene, J gene, clone size, D gene, CDR3 DNA, CDR3 protein. The D gene is left open where the match is weak. Only part of the rows carry a size: once, few, many, or a class if the clone is expanded.

>TRBV5-1|TRBJ2-2|-|TRBD1
TGCGCCAGCAGCTTCGGACAGGGGCCCGGGGAGCTGTTTTTT
CASSFGQGPGELFF
>TRBV28|TRBJ2-7|once|-
TGTGCCAGCCTCGGGGCTAGCGATTACCACGAGCAGTACTTC
CASLGASDYHEQYF
>TRBV6-1|TRBJ1-1|-|TRBD1
TGTGCCAGCCGTGGAGTTCTGGGACAGGGGGCGAACACTGAAGCTTTCTTT
CASRGVLGQGANTEAFF
>TRBV12-3/TRBV12-4|TRBJ2-2|-|-
TGTGCCAGCAGTTCCGCCGGGGAGCTGTTTTTT
CASSSAGELFF
>TRBV5-1|TRBJ2-7|-|TRBD2
TGCGCCAGCAGAACTCTAGCGGGAAGCTCCTACGAGCAGTACTTC
CASRTLAGSSYEQYF
>TRBV7-7|TRBJ2-7|-|-
TGTGCTAGCAGCCCATACCCCCCATGGCAGGTGGACTCCTACGAGCAGTACTTC
CASSPYPPWQVDSYEQYF
>TRBV11-2|TRBJ2-7|-|TRBD2
TGTGCCAGCAGCCCGGTCCGGGGGGGGAGGTACGAGCAGTACTTC
CASSPVRGGRYEQYF
>TRBV4-3|TRBJ2-1|once|TRBD2
TGCGCCAGCAGCCAAGATCTACTAGCGGGGAGGGCCTACAATGAGCAGTTCTTC
CASSQDLLAGRAYNEQFF
>TRBV5-4|TRBJ2-4|-|-
TGTGCCAGCAGCCCGGAGGCCAAAAACATTCAGTACTTC
CASSPEAKNIQYF
>TRBV29-1|TRBJ1-1|once|-
TGCAGCGCCAGGGGCTCGATGAACACTGAAGCTTTCTTT
CSARGSMNTEAFF
>TRBV4-1|TRBJ2-2|once|TRBD1
TGCGCCAGCAGCCGAACACCGGGACAGGGGGCAACCGGGGAGCTGTTTTTT
CASSRTPGQGATGELFF
>TRBV6-5|TRBJ2-5|-|TRBD1
TGTGCCAGCAGTTACCACAGGGGGTATAAAGAGACCCAGTACTTC
CASSYHRGYKETQYF
>TRBV19|TRBJ1-1|-|-
TGTGCCAGTAGTCCCAGGACAGCGTACACTGAAGCTTTCTTT
CASSPRTAYTEAFF
>TRBV18|TRBJ2-6|-|TRBD2
TGTGCCAGCTCACCAAGATATTTCGAGACTAGCGGTATTAACTCTGGGGCCAACGTCCTGACTTTC
CASSPRYFETSGINSGANVLTF
>TRBV6-1|TRBJ2-5|-|TRBD2
TGTGCCAGCAGTGACTGGAGCGGGGGGGTTGAGGAGACCCAGTACTTC
CASSDWSGGVEETQYF
>TRBV27|TRBJ1-2|-|TRBD1
TGTGCCAGCAGTACCTTGGGACAGGGAAGAGGGGGCTACACCTTC
CASSTLGQGRGGYTF
>TRBV6-5|TRBJ1-1|few|TRBD1
TGTGCCAGCAGTTGGACAGGGAGGACTGAAGCTTTCTTT
CASSWTGRTEAFF
>TRBV18|TRBJ2-7|-|-
TGTGCCAGCTCACCAAGTTTCGCGTCTTCCCCGAGCGGCGAGCAGTACTTC
CASSPSFASSPSGEQYF
>TRBV7-2|TRBJ1-2|-|TRBD1
TGTGCCAGCAGCTTCCCCGACAGGGGGGATGGCTACACCTTC
CASSFPDRGDGYTF
>TRBV30|TRBJ1-5|-|TRBD1
TGTGCCTGGAGTGTGACAGGGACGGATCAGCCCCAGCATTTT
CAWSVTGTDQPQHF
>TRBV29-1|TRBJ1-2|-|TRBD1
TGCAGCGTTGCCCGGGACAGCGGCTCTGGCTACACCTTC
CSVARDSGSGYTF
>TRBV7-8|TRBJ2-7|-|TRBD1
TGTGCCAGCAGCTTAGGGTCACTTGGGACAGGGTCCTACGAGCAGTACTTC
CASSLGSLGTGSYEQYF
>TRBV6-6|TRBJ1-5|few|TRBD1
TGTGCCAGCAGGGATGGACAGGGGTTGTATCAGCCCCAGCATTTT
CASRDGQGLYQPQHF
>TRBV29-1|TRBJ2-7|-|TRBD1
TGCAGCGTTGAACGACAGGGGTACGAGCAGTACTTC
CSVERQGYEQYF
>TRBV11-3|TRBJ2-2|-|TRBD1
TGTGCCAGCAGCCACCGGACAGGGCAGGCCGGGGAGCTGTTTTTT
CASSHRTGQAGELFF
>TRBV11-2|TRBJ2-5|-|TRBD2
TGTGCCAGCAGGAAATGGACTAGCGGGGAGGGGACCCAGTACTTC
CASRKWTSGEGTQYF
>TRBV28|TRBJ1-1|-|-
TGTGCCAGCAGTATCCCTAACAGGAACACTGAAGCTTTCTTT
CASSIPNRNTEAFF
>TRBV4-1|TRBJ2-5|-|-
TGCGCCAGCAGCCAAAGCGTTGCGTACCAAGAGACCCAGTACTTC
CASSQSVAYQETQYF
>TRBV6-5|TRBJ1-4|few|-
TGTGCCAGCGCGGCAGTTGCAACTAATGAAAAACTGTTTTTT
CASAAVATNEKLFF
>TRBV2|TRBJ2-7|once|-
TGTGCCAGCAGTTTATACTACGAGCAGTACTTC
CASSLYYEQYF
>TRBV12-3/TRBV12-4|TRBJ2-3|once|-
TGTGCCAGCAGTAGGGAGAACACAGATACGCAGTATTTT
CASSRENTDTQYF
>TRBV9|TRBJ1-2|-|-
TGTGCCAGCAGCGTAGTATCGGGGTTGGGCGGCTACACCTTC
CASSVVSGLGGYTF
>TRBV29-1|TRBJ1-1|-|-
TGCAGCGCCCGTCGGGGGATCGATGAAGCTTTCTTT
CSARRGIDEAFF
>TRBV7-8|TRBJ1-1|-|TRBD1
TGTGCCAGCAGCTTAGGGGCCCGACAGGGGGCGAGCACTGAAGCTTTCTTT
CASSLGARQGASTEAFF
>TRBV6-2/TRBV6-3|TRBJ2-5|-|-
TGTGCCAGCAGTTACCTCGAGACCCAGTACTTC
CASSYLETQYF
>TRBV29-1|TRBJ2-3|-|TRBD1
TGCAGCGTCCCGGGACAGGGGGTAGATACGCAGTATTTT
CSVPGQGVDTQYF
>TRBV7-2|TRBJ2-4|once|TRBD2
TGTGCCAGCAGCTTAGAAGCGGGGGGCGGGTTAGCCAAAAACATTCAGTACTTC
CASSLEAGGGLAKNIQYF
>TRBV5-5|TRBJ2-6|-|TRBD1
TGTGCCAGCAGCGCGGACAGGGCACGAGCTGGGGCCAACGTCCTGACTTTC
CASSADRARAGANVLTF
>TRBV11-2|TRBJ1-1|-|-
TGTGCCAGCGTTTCGGGGGTTGGCAGCACTGAAGCTTTCTTT
CASVSGVGSTEAFF
>TRBV19|TRBJ1-4|once|-
TGTGCCAGTAGTAACGACGGGATGGGGGAAAAACTGTTTTTT
CASSNDGMGEKLFF
>TRBV5-5|TRBJ2-2|-|-
TGTGCCAGCAGCTTGGGAACAGGGTGGGGCACCGGGGAGCTGTTTTTT
CASSLGTGWGTGELFF
>TRBV4-1|TRBJ2-5|-|-
TGCGCCAGCAGTAGACTTCTTTCGGAGACCCAGTACTTC
CASSRLLSETQYF
>TRBV6-5|TRBJ2-5|-|TRBD1
TGTGCCAGCAGGGGACAGGGGACGTGGGAGACCCAGTACTTC
CASRGQGTWETQYF
>TRBV11-2|TRBJ1-3|-|-
TGTGCCAGCAGCTCCAACAGGGCTGGAAACACCATATATTTT
CASSSNRAGNTIYF
>TRBV6-2/TRBV6-3|TRBJ2-1|-|TRBD2
TGTGCCAGCAGTACCCCAAAGACTAGCCGCAATGAGCAGTTCTTC
CASSTPKTSRNEQFF
>TRBV2|TRBJ1-5|-|TRBD1
TGTGCCAGCAGGTACAGGGGGCGAAGCAATCAGCCCCAGCATTTT
CASRYRGRSNQPQHF
>TRBV9|TRBJ2-5|-|TRBD1
TGTGCCAGCAGCGGGGACAGGGTAGGAGGTTTAGAGACCCAGTACTTC
CASSGDRVGGLETQYF
>TRBV6-2/TRBV6-3|TRBJ1-5|-|TRBD1
TGTGCCAGCAGTTACCCACGGACAGGTGGCAATCAGCCCCAGCATTTT
CASSYPRTGGNQPQHF
>TRBV2|TRBJ2-7|-|TRBD2
TGTGCCAGCAGTGTGGGGTTGGGAGGGGAGCAGTACTTC
CASSVGLGGEQYF
>TRBV9|TRBJ2-3|-|-
TGTGCCAGCAGCGCCCTGACAGTGGAGGATACGCAGTATTTT
CASSALTVEDTQYF